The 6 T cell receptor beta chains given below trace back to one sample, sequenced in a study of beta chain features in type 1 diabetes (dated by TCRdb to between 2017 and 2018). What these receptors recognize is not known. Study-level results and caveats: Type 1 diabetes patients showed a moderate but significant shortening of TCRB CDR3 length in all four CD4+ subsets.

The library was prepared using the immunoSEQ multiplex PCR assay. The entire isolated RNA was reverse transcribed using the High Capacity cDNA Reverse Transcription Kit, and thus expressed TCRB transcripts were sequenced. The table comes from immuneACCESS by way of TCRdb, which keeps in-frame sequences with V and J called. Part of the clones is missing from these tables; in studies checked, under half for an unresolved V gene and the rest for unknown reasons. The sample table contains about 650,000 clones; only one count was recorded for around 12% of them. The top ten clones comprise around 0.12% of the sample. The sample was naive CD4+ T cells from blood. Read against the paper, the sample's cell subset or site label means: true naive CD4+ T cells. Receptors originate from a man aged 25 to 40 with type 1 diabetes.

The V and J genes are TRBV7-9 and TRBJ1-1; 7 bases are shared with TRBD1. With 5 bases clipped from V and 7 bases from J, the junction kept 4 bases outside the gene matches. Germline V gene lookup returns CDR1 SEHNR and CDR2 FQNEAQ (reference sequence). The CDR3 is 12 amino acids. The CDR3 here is CASSHGTDEAFF. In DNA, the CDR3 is TGTGCCAGCAGCCACGGGACAGATGAAGCTTTCTTT. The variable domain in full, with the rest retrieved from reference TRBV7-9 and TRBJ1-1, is DTGVSQNPRHKITKRGQNVTFRCDPISEHNRLYWYRQTLGQGPEFLTYFQNEAQLEKSRLLSDRFSAERPKGSFSTLEIQRTEQGDSAMYLCASSHGTDEAFFGQGTRLTVV.

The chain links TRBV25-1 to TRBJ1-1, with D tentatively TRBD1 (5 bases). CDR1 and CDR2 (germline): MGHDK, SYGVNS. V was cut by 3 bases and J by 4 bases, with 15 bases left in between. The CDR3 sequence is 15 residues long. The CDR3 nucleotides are TGTGCCAGCAGTGAGGCAGGGATGGTGGCCACTGAAGCTTTCTTT. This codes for CASSEAGMVATEAFF.

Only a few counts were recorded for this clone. CDR3 nucleotides: TGTGCCAGCAGCGTAGGTCCTAGCGGGGGCTACAATGAGCAGTTCTTC. The encoded protein is CASSVGPSGGYNEQFF. J is TRBJ2-1 and V is TRBV9; TRBD2 matches at 10 bases. Trimming took 0 bases from V and 3 from J; bases not matched to a gene: 3. Germline CDR1 SGDLS, CDR2 YYNGEE. The CDR3 runs 16 residues.

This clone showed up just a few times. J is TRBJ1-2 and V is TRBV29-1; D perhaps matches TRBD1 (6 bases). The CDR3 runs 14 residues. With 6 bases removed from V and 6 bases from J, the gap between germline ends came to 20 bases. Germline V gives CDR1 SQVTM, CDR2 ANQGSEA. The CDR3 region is CSVGPGQGMHGYTF. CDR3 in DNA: TGCAGCGTGGGCCCGGGCCAGGGGATGCATGGCTACACCTTC. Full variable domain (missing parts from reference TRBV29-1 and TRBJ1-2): SAVISQKPSRDICQRGTSLTIQCQVDSQVTMMFWYRQQPGQSLTLIATANQGSEATYESGFVIDKFPISRPNLTFSTLTVSNMSPEDSSIYLCSVGPGQGMHGYTFGSGTRLTVV.

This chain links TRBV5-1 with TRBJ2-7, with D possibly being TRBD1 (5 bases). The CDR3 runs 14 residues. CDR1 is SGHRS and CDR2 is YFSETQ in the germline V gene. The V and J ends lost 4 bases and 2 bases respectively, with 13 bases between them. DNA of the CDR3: TGCGCCAGCAGCCACGGACAAGAAACCTACGAGCAGTACTTC. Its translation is CASSHGQETYEQYF. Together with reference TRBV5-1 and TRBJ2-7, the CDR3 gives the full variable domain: KAGVTQTPRYLIKTRGQQVTLSCSPISGHRSVSWYQQTPGQGLQFLFEYFSETQRNKGNFPGRFSGRQFSNSRSEMNVSTLELGDSALYLCASSHGQETYEQYFGPGTRLTVT.

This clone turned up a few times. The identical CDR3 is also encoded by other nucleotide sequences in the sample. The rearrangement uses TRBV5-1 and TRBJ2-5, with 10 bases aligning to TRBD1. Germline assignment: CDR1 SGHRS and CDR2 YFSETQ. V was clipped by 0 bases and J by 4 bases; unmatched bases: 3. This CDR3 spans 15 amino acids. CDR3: CASSLAGQGGETQYF. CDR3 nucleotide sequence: TGCGCCAGCAGCTTGGCAGGACAGGGGGGAGAGACCCAGTACTTC.